The TCR beta chain under discussion was sequenced for a study of blood T cell repertoires in COVID-19. Study information: Samples came from the United States, Italy and Spain, spanning acute and convalescent COVID-19.

CDR1 is GTSNPN, CDR2 SVGIG, per germline (reference sequence). V was shortened by 4 bases and J by 6 bases, with 12 bases between the two germline ends. The CDR3 has 13 residues. Clones were read by immunoSEQ multiplex PCR, and TCRdb kept only the in-frame ones, dropping some. The sample lists 100,000 to 120,000 clones, 71% occurring once. The gene calls are TRBV30 and TRBJ2-2; D possibly corresponds to TRBD2 (7 bases). This TCR was recovered from a woman between 40 and 55 years old with acute or convalescent COVID-19. Input material: peripheral blood. This chain's CDR3 is CAWMRRGPGELFF. For the CDR3, the DNA is TGTGCCTGGATGAGGCGGGGGCCCGGGGAGCTGTTTTTT.